Listed here are 4 T cell receptor beta chains from one sample, sequenced in a study of T cells in Graves' hyperthyroidism and ophthalmopathy. TCR beta CDR3 regions were amplified from RNA. The study used the HTBI primer set for a first-round RT-PCR of the TCR CDR3. MiXCR, applied by TCRdb to the multiplex PCR reads, yields one record per CDR3 protein. The table shows about 290,000 distinct CDR3 sequences, with 15% to 20% occurring only once. Sample: blood. The receptors stem from a man aged 30 to 39 with Graves' hyperthyroidism.

This chain connects TRBV12-3 or TRBV12-4 to TRBJ2-1; TRBD2 matches 15 bases. The trim removed 5 bases at V and 8 bases at J, leaving 1 base unmatched. This CDR3 spans 14 amino acids. CDR3 coding DNA: TGTGCCAGCAGTAGGACTAGCGGGGGGGATGAGCAGTTCTTC. It yields the protein CASSRTSGGDEQFF.

This clonotype has ten or more counts. V gene TRBV30 combines with J gene TRBJ2-1; TRBD2 matches 10 bases. There are 13 residues in the CDR3. Germline values: CDR1 GTSNPN, CDR2 SVGIG (reference sequence). Trimming cost V 5 bases and J 9 bases; bases outside gene matches: 7. CDR3 amino acids: CAWALTSGSEQFF. In DNA, the CDR3 is TGTGCCTGGGCGTTGACTAGCGGGTCTGAGCAGTTCTTC.

Worth noting for this clonotype: Its ends do not fully match the called genes, so a read error is possible. The genes are TRBV4-1 and TRBJ2-7, with 13 bases aligning to TRBD2. This CDR3 contains 16 residues. CDR1 MGHRA and CDR2 YSYEKL come from the germline V gene. In DNA form, the CDR3 reads TGCGCCAGCAGCCACCTTACTAGCGGGAGGGCCTACGAGCCGTACTTC. Translation: CASSHLTSGRAYEPYF.

This clonotype was seen many times. V is TRBV2 and J is TRBJ2-7; 9 bases map to TRBD1. The germline CDR1 and CDR2 sequences are SNHLY and FYNNEI. CDR3 length: 13 amino acids. V was clipped by 6 bases and J by 6 bases; unmatched bases: 6. CDR3 sequence reads: CASRLQGAGEQYF. CDR3 nucleotide sequence: TGTGCCAGCAGACTACAGGGGGCAGGCGAGCAGTACTTC.